A few counts support the clone carrying this TCR beta chain. Its specificity is not known. This record belongs to a study of early T cells in non-severe SARS-CoV-2 infection. Overall study: The sequenced material was bulk RNA from unsorted whole blood, and its chains were unpaired. Study findings and constraints: VDJdb matching favored anti-spike CD8 responses, missing private and CD4 specificities.

The CDR3 totals 15 residues. Germline lookup yields CDR1 ENHRY and CDR2 SYGVKD. The J segment lost 1 base and the V segment lost 4 bases, leaving 4 bases of the junction unmatched. The TCR library protocol was used to attach unique molecular identifiers. These identifiers were attached to individual cDNA molecules. One entry per CDR3 protein, called by TCRdb with MiXCR from the 5' RACE reads. The data contain some 120,000 distinct CDR3 sequences, under 15% of them seen just once; the ten biggest clones take up 21%. Input material: whole blood. This TCR came from an adult who was a healthcare worker with PCR-confirmed SARS-CoV-2 infection or an uninfected control (not recorded which). The chain uses TRBV10-3 and TRBJ2-5, with TRBD2 matching over 9 bases. CDR3 sequence (DNA): TGTGCCATCAGTGCCCTAGCGGGGACCCAAGAGACCCAGTACTTC. Residues: CAISALAGTQETQYF.